The rows below give T cell receptor beta chains drawn from one sample of a study of spatial heterogeneity in lung cancer. Using its own MiXCR run on the 5' RACE reads, TCRdb lists one record per CDR3 protein. This table has 9,000 to 9,500 distinct CDR3 sequences, about 8.8% appearing once. The specimen comprised lung tumor tissue, sampled at surgery. These TCRs come from a male donor with early-stage non-small cell lung cancer. Each CDR3 is given with its conserved first and last residue. The D gene is left open where the match is weak. For some rows the clone size is stated as once, few or many, or as a class when expanded; others skip it.

.	many	TRBV7-2	TRBJ2-5	CASSLRDLFRETQYF	TGTGCCAGCAGCCTCCGGGACCTATTCAGAGAGACCCAGTACTTC
.	many	TRBV5-8	TRBJ2-2	CASSSPGVTGELFF	TGTGCCAGCAGCTCCCCTGGGGTAACCGGGGAGCTGTTTTTT
TRBD2	.	TRBV29-1	TRBJ2-5	CSGRRGGQETQYF	TGCAGCGGACGCCGGGGGGGGCAAGAGACCCAGTACTTC
TRBD2	many	TRBV7-8	TRBJ2-5	CASSLDSGRAFVQETQYF	TGTGCCAGCAGCTTAGATAGCGGGAGGGCCTTTGTACAAGAGACCCAGTACTTC
TRBD1	many	TRBV20-1	TRBJ2-7	CSASPGQGTYEQYF	TGCAGTGCTTCGCCGGGACAGGGAACCTACGAGCAGTACTTC
TRBD2	many	TRBV18	TRBJ2-1	CASSLTAGGHYNEQFF	TGTGCCAGCTCACTCACAGCGGGGGGTCACTACAATGAGCAGTTCTTC
.	many	TRBV7-2	TRBJ2-1	CASSWFARNEQFF	TGTGCCAGCAGCTGGTTTGCGCGCAATGAGCAGTTCTTC
TRBD1	many	TRBV30	TRBJ2-7	CAWSVREGGDQYF	TGTGCCTGGAGTGTACGTGAAGGGGGCGATCAGTACTTC
.	.	TRBV10-3	TRBJ1-2	CAISDNDYGYTF	TGTGCCATCAGTGACAATGACTATGGCTACACCTTC
TRBD2	many	TRBV9	TRBJ2-3	CASSNSGGTSPWDTQYF	TGTGCCAGCAGCAACAGCGGGGGGACTAGCCCTTGGGATACGCAGTATTTT
TRBD1	many	TRBV2	TRBJ2-2	CASSGTGTGELFF	TGTGCCAGCAGCGGGACAGGGACCGGGGAGCTGTTTTTT
TRBD1	.	TRBV2	TRBJ1-1	CASSGQGRTEAFF	TGTGCCAGCAGCGGACAGGGAAGGACTGAAGCTTTCTTT
TRBD2	.	TRBV12-3/TRBV12-4	TRBJ2-1	CASSSRTSGVLSSYNEQFF	TGTGCCAGCAGTTCTCGGACTAGCGGGGTGCTGAGCTCCTACAATGAGCAGTTCTTC
TRBD2	many	TRBV11-2	TRBJ2-3	CASSSSGGNTDTQYF	TGTGCCAGCAGCTCTAGCGGGGGGAACACAGATACGCAGTATTTT
.	few	TRBV6-6	TRBJ1-5	CASSYWQGSNQPQHF	TGTGCCAGCAGTTACTGGCAGGGCAGCAATCAGCCCCAGCATTTT
TRBD1	many	TRBV2	TRBJ2-1	CASSAQGASYNEQFF	TGTGCCAGCAGCGCCCAGGGGGCCTCCTACAATGAGCAGTTCTTC
.	medium-sized	TRBV12-3/TRBV12-4	TRBJ1-1	CASSFSGTNTEAFF	TGTGCCAGCAGTTTCTCAGGGACGAACACTGAAGCTTTCTTT
TRBD1	.	TRBV5-1	TRBJ2-2	CASSPHRDRTTGELFF	TGCGCCAGCAGCCCCCACCGGGACAGAACTACCGGGGAGCTGTTTTTT
.	.	TRBV27	TRBJ2-1	CASSLFGEWVNEQFF	TGTGCCAGCAGTTTATTCGGGGAGTGGGTGAATGAGCAGTTCTTC
TRBD1	many	TRBV7-9	TRBJ2-7	CASSPRGTAAYEQYF	TGTGCCAGCAGCCCCAGGGGGACAGCGGCCTACGAGCAGTACTTC
TRBD1	many	TRBV12-3/TRBV12-4	TRBJ1-6	CASSLGQGSSLHF	TGTGCCAGCAGTCTCGGACAGGGAAGCTCCCTCCACTTT
.	many	TRBV7-9	TRBJ1-1	CASTIVTEAFF	TGTGCCAGTACCATTGTCACTGAAGCTTTCTTT
TRBD1	many	TRBV2	TRBJ2-2	CASSYGQGGELFF	TGTGCCAGCAGCTACGGACAGGGCGGGGAGCTGTTTTTT
.	many	TRBV7-2	TRBJ2-7	CASSLVGDSYEQYF	TGTGCCAGCAGCTTAGTCGGGGACTCCTACGAGCAGTACTTC
.	.	TRBV7-3	TRBJ1-1	CASSLDGQNTEAFF	TGTGCCAGCAGCTTAGACGGACAGAACACTGAAGCTTTCTTT
TRBD2	many	TRBV7-9	TRBJ2-5	CASSSLLAGGETQYF	TGTGCCAGCAGCTCACTTTTAGCGGGAGGGGAGACCCAGTACTTC
.	many	TRBV29-1	TRBJ1-1	CSVEFTVNTEAFF	TGCAGCGTTGAGTTTACGGTGAACACTGAAGCTTTCTTT
TRBD1	few	TRBV7-6	TRBJ2-5	CASSLAGQGEETQYF	TGTGCCAGCAGCTTAGCGGGACAGGGTGAAGAGACCCAGTACTTC
.	many	TRBV9	TRBJ2-2	CASSVELNTGELFF	TGTGCCAGCAGCGTAGAACTGAACACCGGGGAGCTGTTTTTT
.	many	TRBV6-5	TRBJ1-3	CASRPGAGNTIYF	TGTGCCAGCAGACCAGGGGCTGGAAACACCATATATTTT
.	few	TRBV4-2	TRBJ1-5	CASSQDPQSNQPQHF	TGTGCCAGCAGCCAAGATCCTCAGAGCAATCAGCCCCAGCATTTT
.	.	TRBV6-5	TRBJ1-1	CASRQLNTEAFF	TGTGCCAGCCGGCAGTTGAACACTGAAGCTTTCTTT
.	many	TRBV20-1	TRBJ2-1	CSARDPPPGRGEYNEQFF	TGCAGTGCTAGAGATCCCCCCCCAGGGCGGGGCGAGTACAATGAGCAGTTCTTC
.	many	TRBV29-1	TRBJ2-3	CSVLTGGTDTQYF	TGCAGCGTTTTGACAGGAGGCACAGATACGCAGTATTTT
.	many	TRBV7-2	TRBJ1-1	CASSAGPNTEAFF	TGTGCCAGCAGCGCTGGCCCGAACACTGAAGCTTTCTTT
TRBD1	many	TRBV9	TRBJ1-5	CASSRQGEQPQHF	TGTGCCAGCAGCCGACAGGGCGAACAGCCCCAGCATTTT
.	many	TRBV9	TRBJ1-5	CASSVVPRGNQPQHF	TGTGCCAGCAGCGTAGTCCCAAGGGGTAATCAGCCCCAGCATTTT
TRBD1	.	TRBV18	TRBJ1-4	CASSGTGGEKLFF	TGTGCCAGCTCAGGGACAGGAGGCGAAAAACTGTTTTTT
.	medium-sized	TRBV15	TRBJ2-5	CATRSGGKETQYF	TGTGCCACTCGCTCGGGCGGTAAAGAGACCCAGTACTTC
.	medium-sized	TRBV6-1	TRBJ1-5	CASRRKGNQPQHF	TGTGCCAGCAGGAGAAAAGGGAATCAGCCCCAGCATTTT
TRBD1	many	TRBV5-1	TRBJ2-7	CASSLFGTGSDEQYF	TGCGCCAGCAGCTTGTTCGGGACAGGATCTGACGAGCAGTACTTC
.	many	TRBV9	TRBJ2-7	CASSTGDWGGEQYF	TGTGCCAGCTCTACCGGGGACTGGGGTGGCGAGCAGTACTTC
TRBD1	many	TRBV10-3	TRBJ1-3	CAISELGQGNTIYF	TGTGCCATCAGTGAACTGGGACAGGGAAACACCATATATTTT
.	many	TRBV6-2/TRBV6-3	TRBJ2-3	CASSYSRESAQYF	TGTGCCAGCAGTTACTCGAGAGAAAGTGCGCAGTATTTT
.	medium-sized	TRBV5-1	TRBJ2-3	CASSLVTGADTDTQYF	TGCGCCAGCAGCTTGGTTACAGGAGCGGACACAGATACGCAGTATTTT
.	many	TRBV28	TRBJ1-6	CASSSATLRNSPLHF	TGTGCCAGCAGTTCCGCCACTCTGAGAAATTCACCCCTCCACTTT
TRBD1	few	TRBV6-1	TRBJ2-2	CASSTRQGWTGELFF	TGTGCCAGCAGCACCAGACAGGGTTGGACCGGGGAGCTGTTTTTT
.	many	TRBV6-2/TRBV6-3	TRBJ1-5	CASSRQSNQPQHF	TGTGCCAGCAGTCGACAGAGCAATCAGCCCCAGCATTTT